These 23 T cell receptor beta chains originate from one sample sequenced in a study of OX40 agonist ivuxolimab in advanced cancers. Profiling relied on immunoSEQ multiplex PCR, and the TCRdb table lists in-frame clones only, not all of them. The sample consists of about 69,000 clones, 85% to 90% of them appearing once. Sequenced here: CD4+ or CD8+ T cells sorted from blood, sampled in a trial of the OX40 agonist ivuxolimab. The source is an adult with an advanced solid tumor such as melanoma, head and neck, liver or kidney cancer.

V and J are TRBV4-3 and TRBJ2-5, with 14 positions matching TRBD2. With V trimmed by 2 bases and J by 5 bases, 4 bases remained unmatched. Germline CDR1 LGHNA, CDR2 YSLEER. The CDR3 is made up of 16 amino acids. For the CDR3, the DNA is TGCGCCAGCAGCCAACGACTAGCGGGAGGGCGGGAGACCCAGTACTTC. It codes for CASSQRLAGGRETQYF.

This chain joins TRBV21-1 and TRBJ1-1; whether TRBD1, the table's D call, matches the DNA was not checked. TRBV21-1 is a listed pseudogene. The CDR3 is 18 amino acids. The CDR3 nucleotides are TGTGCCAGCAGCAAAGTCGGGGACAGGACCCTCGATTGCACTGAAGCTTTCTTT. Residues: CASSKVGDRTLDCTEAFF.

J is TRBJ1-3 and V is TRBV7-2; D possibly corresponds to TRBD1 (6 bases). Trimming shortened V by 5 bases and J by 2 bases, and 10 bases separated the two germline ends. CDR3 length equals 14 residues. In germline, CDR1 is SGHTA, CDR2 FQGNSA. The CDR3 here is CASSPWTAGNTIYF. The CDR3 nucleotides read TGTGCCAGCAGCCCTTGGACAGCTGGAAACACCATATATTTT.

The rearrangement joins TRBV19 to TRBJ2-7; TRBD1 aligns across 7 bases. The germline gives CDR1 LNHDA, CDR2 SQIVND (reference sequence). Trimming removed 6 bases from V and 7 bases from J; junction bases left unmatched: 12. There are 14 residues in the CDR3. CDR3 nucleotides: TGTGCCAGTAGCCAATCCGGGACAGTGGAAGAGCAGTACTTC. This codes for CASSQSGTVEEQYF.

V usage is TRBV28 and J usage is TRBJ2-1; 9 nucleotides line up with TRBD2. CDR1 is MDHEN and CDR2 is SYDVKM in the germline V gene. V shed 3 bases and J 3 bases; nucleotides not matched to a gene: 9. The CDR3 extends over 17 amino acids. CDR3 region: CASSFLAAGGFYNEQFF. The CDR3 DNA follows: TGTGCCAGCAGTTTCCTCGCCGCGGGAGGGTTCTACAATGAGCAGTTCTTC.

This chain uses TRBV7-8 with TRBJ2-7; TRBD2 matches at 7 bases. The CDR3 totals 12 residues. The ends lost 10 bases at V and 2 bases at J; junction bases unmatched: 5. Germline values: CDR1 SGHVS, CDR2 FQNEAQ. CDR3 loop: CATRGGTYEQYF. The CDR3 DNA reads as TGTGCCACCCGCGGGGGAACCTACGAGCAGTACTTC.

This rearrangement joins TRBV6-5 to TRBJ2-3; no definite D call. The CDR3 is 13 amino acids. Trimming took 6 bases from V and 2 from J, leaving 9 bases between them. CDR1 MNHEY and CDR2 SVGAGI come from the germline V gene. For the CDR3, the DNA is TGTGCCAGCAGCCACCAGGTCACAGATACGCAGTATTTT. Amino acids: CASSHQVTDTQYF.

The V and J genes are TRBV19 and TRBJ2-1, with 13 bases that match TRBD2. The germline CDR1 and CDR2 sequences are LNHDA and SQIVND (reference sequence). The V segment lost 4 bases and the J segment 6 bases; nucleotides outside the gene matches: 3. This CDR3 spans 15 amino acids. CDR3 sequence: CASSTGLAGVNEQFF. The CDR3 region has the DNA TGTGCCAGTAGTACTGGACTAGCGGGAGTCAATGAGCAGTTCTTC.

J is TRBJ2-1 and V is TRBV7-9; no definite D call. The V and J ends lost 1 base and 7 bases respectively, with 11 bases between them. Germline V CDR1 and CDR2: SEHNR, FQNEAQ (reference sequence). The CDR3 loop spans 14 amino acids. DNA of the CDR3: TGTGCCAGCAGCTTAGTGGACCCCAGAAATGAGCAGTTCTTC. Translated, it gives CASSLVDPRNEQFF.

This sequence joins TRBV28 and TRBJ2-4, with 13 nucleotides matching TRBD2. Germline V lookup: CDR1 MDHEN, CDR2 SYDVKM. This CDR3 is built from 19 residues. V lost 5 bases and J lost 1; bases outside the gene matches: 11. The CDR3 nucleotides read TGTGCCAGCAGTCCGGGACTAGCGGGGCCCCCGGGGGCCAAAAACATTCAGTACTTC. It encodes CASSPGLAGPPGAKNIQYF.

The chain uses TRBV27 and TRBJ2-1; D is undetermined. Trimming shortened V by 2 bases and J by 8 bases, and 13 bases separated the two germline ends. CDR1 is MNHEY and CDR2 is SMNVEV in the germline V gene (reference sequence). The CDR3 runs 14 residues. The CDR3 protein is CASSLNPPSHEQFF. CDR3 DNA: TGTGCCAGCAGTTTAAATCCACCCAGCCATGAGCAGTTCTTC.

The chain couples TRBV20-1 to TRBJ2-1, with D possibly matching TRBD2 (5 bases). CDR3 length: 11 residues. Trimming cost V 5 bases and J 6 bases, with 8 bases left between them. Germline CDR1 reads DFQATT; CDR2 reads SNEGSKA (reference sequence). In DNA form, the CDR3 reads TGCAGTGCTCTGAGGGTCAATGAGCAGTTCTTC. Translation gives CSALRVNEQFF.

This chain uses TRBV7-6 with TRBJ1-5; no definite D call. From germline, CDR1 is SGHVS and CDR2 FNYEAQ. The length of the CDR3 is 16 residues. The V and J ends lost 5 bases and 3 bases respectively, with 17 bases between them. CDR3 loop: CASSPALGSSNQPQHF. In DNA, the CDR3 is TGTGCCAGCAGCCCCGCGCTCGGCAGTTCCAATCAGCCCCAGCATTTT. Using reference TRBV7-6 and TRBJ1-5 for the parts outside the CDR3, the full variable domain is GAGVSQSPRYKVTKRGQDVALRCDPISGHVSLYWYRQALGQGPEFLTYFNYEAQQDKSGLPNDRFSAERPEGSISTLTIQRTEQRDSAMYRCASSPALGSSNQPQHFGDGTRLSIL.

The chain carries TRBV7-6 and TRBJ2-2, with D hard to call. Trimming left V 5 bases short and J 3 bases short, with 7 bases between. The CDR3 totals 13 residues. Per germline, CDR1 SGHVS and CDR2 FNYEAQ. The CDR3 sequence is CASSAQDTGELFF. The CDR3 bases are TGTGCCAGCAGCGCTCAAGACACCGGGGAGCTGTTTTTT.

This clone was observed a single time. V and J are TRBV7-7 and TRBJ2-5; a possible D gene is TRBD1 (7 bases). This CDR3 spans 13 amino acids. Germline CDR1 reads SSHAT; CDR2 reads FNYEAQ (reference sequence). This CDR3 reads CASGQGVGETQYF. CDR3 bases: TGTGCTAGCGGCCAGGGGGTAGGGGAGACCCAGTACTTC.

CDR3 nucleotides: TGTGCCAGCAGCACGCAATACGGGACAACTAATGAAAAACTGTTTTTT. Translated: CASSTQYGTTNEKLFF. The rearrangement uses TRBV7-9 and TRBJ1-4; no clear D gene. The CDR3 length is 16 residues. Trimming removed 5 bases from V and 0 bases from J, with 13 bases in between. Germline V CDR1 and CDR2: SEHNR, FQNEAQ (reference sequence).

The genes are TRBV9 and TRBJ2-7; D is ambiguous. CDR3 length: 13 amino acids. V lost 3 bases and J 3 bases, leaving 10 bases between the germline ends. CDR1 is SGDLS and CDR2 is YYNGEE in the germline V gene. In DNA, the CDR3 is TGTGCCAGCAGCGAAGGACCGGTCTACGAGCAGTACTTC. It specifies CASSEGPVYEQYF.

The J gene is TRBJ2-1, the V gene TRBV4-3; the D gene could be TRBD1 or TRBD2 (5 bases each). CDR3 length equals 15 residues. Germline assignment: CDR1 LGHNA and CDR2 YSLEER. The V end lost 1 base, the J end lost 6 bases, and 13 bases lay between the germline ends. The CDR3 here is CASSQVGAARNEQFF. CDR3 bases: TGCGCCAGCAGCCAAGTCGGGGCCGCCCGCAATGAGCAGTTCTTC.

The chain uses TRBV7-2 and TRBJ1-2; the D is unclear. Trimming stripped 6 bases from V and 3 bases from J, with 11 bases between. Germline V gene sequence: CDR1 SGHTA, CDR2 FQGNSA. The CDR3 has 13 amino acids. DNA of the CDR3: TGTGCCAGCAGTTCAGCCGCCCACTATGGCTACACCTTC. Amino acids: CASSSAAHYGYTF.

The V and J genes are TRBV5-6 and TRBJ1-4, with D uncertain. Trimming stripped 0 bases from V and 3 bases from J, with 0 bases between. Germline V gene sequence: CDR1 SGHDT, CDR2 YYEEEE. There are 12 residues in the CDR3. The CDR3 DNA reads as TGTGCCAGCAGCTTGGCTAATGAAAAACTGTTTTTT. This sequence encodes CASSLANEKLFF.

The gene calls are TRBV4-1 and TRBJ1-2; 7 bases map to TRBD1. Germline lookup yields CDR1 MGHRA and CDR2 YSYEKL. The CDR3 length is 14 residues. The V segment lost 4 bases and the J segment 4 bases; nucleotides outside the gene matches: 6. The CDR3 DNA sequence: TGCGCCAGCAGCCCGGAGGGGGCTTTCTATGGCTACACCTTC. Protein sequence: CASSPEGAFYGYTF.

V and J are TRBV18 and TRBJ1-4, with D possibly TRBD1 on 6 matching bases. This CDR3 region has 13 residues. CDR1 is KGHSH and CDR2 is LQKENI in the germline V gene. Between the trimmed V and J ends, which lost 5 bases and 7 bases, there was a span of 11 bases. CDR3 region: CASSGGTGEKLFF. The CDR3 region has the DNA TGTGCCAGCTCAGGGGGCACTGGTGAAAAACTGTTTTTT.

The chain couples TRBV11-1 to TRBJ1-1; D call uncertain. From germline, CDR1 is SGHAT and CDR2 FQDESV (reference sequence). The CDR3 is made up of 16 amino acids. Between the trimmed V and J ends, which lost 2 bases and 0 bases, there was a span of 13 bases. Written as DNA, the CDR3 is TGTGCCAGCAGCTTATTGCAGAGTGAGTTGAACACTGAAGCTTTCTTT. Protein sequence: CASSLLQSELNTEAFF.